Included here is one T cell receptor (beta chain) sequence, with context. Its antigen remains undetermined. The input lacks base qualities; no much larger clone sits a single base away. Taken from the germline V gene, the CDR1 and CDR2 loops are KGHDR and SFDVKD. From the cysteine through the phenylalanine, the CDR3 covers 12 amino acids. Kept here is only the CDR3 DNA, which spans 36 bases and is read in frame from base 1. Relative to germline, V is 7 bases shorter and J is 5 bases shorter, with 7 bases between their ends. Collaborating institutions collected whole blood in K2EDTA tubes following their own protocols. For TCRbeta analysis, collaborators shipped samples as frozen whole blood, isolated PBMCs, or DNA extracted from either of those sample types. The immunoSEQ Assay, a bias-controlled multiplex PCR, was used to amplify TCRbeta CDR3 regions from genomic DNA. The study's processing was this. The number of nucleated cells in each sample was estimated by amplification of reference gene primers within the assay. Sequence reads were collapsed and filtered to measure the absolute abundance of every unique TCRbeta CDR3 rearrangement. For each sample, productive Simpson clonality was calculated as the square root of Simpson's diversity index over productive rearrangements. TCRdb carries this immuneACCESS record with in-frame sequences only. Its versions omit some clonotypes, under half of them owing to an unresolved V gene in the studies checked, with the rest unexplained. V, J and clone size derive from that table, while D and trimming were established from the DNA sequence. The sample table shows 140,000 or so clones, and more than 75% are seen once. Under 5.5% of the sample goes to the ten largest clones.

The data were taken from a study of blood T cell repertoires in COVID-19 (TCRdb year 2020). In terms of the full investigation: Samples from collaborators originated in the United States, Italy and Spain and spanned both the acute and convalescent phases of COVID-19. The prospective study material was composed of cDNA or gDNA derived from T cells, B-cell-depleted T cells, or PBMCs. The dataset comprised deeply sampled blood TCRbeta repertoires from subjects exposed to, actively infected with, or recovered from COVID-19. The repertoires were released in a freely available public database meant as a resource for research on the immune response to SARS-CoV-2. Samples were obtained from the ongoing ImmuneRACE study (first 160 participants) and from 1,254 subjects provided by 6 global collaborators. A de-identified subject ID, COVID-19 status, age in years and sex were almost always included in the sample metadata. Where available, HLA class I and class II types were obtained from metadata supplied by the sample provider rather than from assay-based typing. Paper-wide results and their limitations: How much clinical and demographic metadata was included differed by source and by participant, and the metadata was provided uncurated.

The chain was built from TRBV24-1 and TRBJ2-2; the D gene is possibly TRBD1, with 6 bases matching. Sequencing was carried out using peripheral blood. The TCR originated in a human donor in a cohort sampled during active COVID-19. The nucleotides are TGTGCCACCAGAACAGGGACCGGGGAGCTGTTTTTT. Translated, it gives CATRTGTGELFF.